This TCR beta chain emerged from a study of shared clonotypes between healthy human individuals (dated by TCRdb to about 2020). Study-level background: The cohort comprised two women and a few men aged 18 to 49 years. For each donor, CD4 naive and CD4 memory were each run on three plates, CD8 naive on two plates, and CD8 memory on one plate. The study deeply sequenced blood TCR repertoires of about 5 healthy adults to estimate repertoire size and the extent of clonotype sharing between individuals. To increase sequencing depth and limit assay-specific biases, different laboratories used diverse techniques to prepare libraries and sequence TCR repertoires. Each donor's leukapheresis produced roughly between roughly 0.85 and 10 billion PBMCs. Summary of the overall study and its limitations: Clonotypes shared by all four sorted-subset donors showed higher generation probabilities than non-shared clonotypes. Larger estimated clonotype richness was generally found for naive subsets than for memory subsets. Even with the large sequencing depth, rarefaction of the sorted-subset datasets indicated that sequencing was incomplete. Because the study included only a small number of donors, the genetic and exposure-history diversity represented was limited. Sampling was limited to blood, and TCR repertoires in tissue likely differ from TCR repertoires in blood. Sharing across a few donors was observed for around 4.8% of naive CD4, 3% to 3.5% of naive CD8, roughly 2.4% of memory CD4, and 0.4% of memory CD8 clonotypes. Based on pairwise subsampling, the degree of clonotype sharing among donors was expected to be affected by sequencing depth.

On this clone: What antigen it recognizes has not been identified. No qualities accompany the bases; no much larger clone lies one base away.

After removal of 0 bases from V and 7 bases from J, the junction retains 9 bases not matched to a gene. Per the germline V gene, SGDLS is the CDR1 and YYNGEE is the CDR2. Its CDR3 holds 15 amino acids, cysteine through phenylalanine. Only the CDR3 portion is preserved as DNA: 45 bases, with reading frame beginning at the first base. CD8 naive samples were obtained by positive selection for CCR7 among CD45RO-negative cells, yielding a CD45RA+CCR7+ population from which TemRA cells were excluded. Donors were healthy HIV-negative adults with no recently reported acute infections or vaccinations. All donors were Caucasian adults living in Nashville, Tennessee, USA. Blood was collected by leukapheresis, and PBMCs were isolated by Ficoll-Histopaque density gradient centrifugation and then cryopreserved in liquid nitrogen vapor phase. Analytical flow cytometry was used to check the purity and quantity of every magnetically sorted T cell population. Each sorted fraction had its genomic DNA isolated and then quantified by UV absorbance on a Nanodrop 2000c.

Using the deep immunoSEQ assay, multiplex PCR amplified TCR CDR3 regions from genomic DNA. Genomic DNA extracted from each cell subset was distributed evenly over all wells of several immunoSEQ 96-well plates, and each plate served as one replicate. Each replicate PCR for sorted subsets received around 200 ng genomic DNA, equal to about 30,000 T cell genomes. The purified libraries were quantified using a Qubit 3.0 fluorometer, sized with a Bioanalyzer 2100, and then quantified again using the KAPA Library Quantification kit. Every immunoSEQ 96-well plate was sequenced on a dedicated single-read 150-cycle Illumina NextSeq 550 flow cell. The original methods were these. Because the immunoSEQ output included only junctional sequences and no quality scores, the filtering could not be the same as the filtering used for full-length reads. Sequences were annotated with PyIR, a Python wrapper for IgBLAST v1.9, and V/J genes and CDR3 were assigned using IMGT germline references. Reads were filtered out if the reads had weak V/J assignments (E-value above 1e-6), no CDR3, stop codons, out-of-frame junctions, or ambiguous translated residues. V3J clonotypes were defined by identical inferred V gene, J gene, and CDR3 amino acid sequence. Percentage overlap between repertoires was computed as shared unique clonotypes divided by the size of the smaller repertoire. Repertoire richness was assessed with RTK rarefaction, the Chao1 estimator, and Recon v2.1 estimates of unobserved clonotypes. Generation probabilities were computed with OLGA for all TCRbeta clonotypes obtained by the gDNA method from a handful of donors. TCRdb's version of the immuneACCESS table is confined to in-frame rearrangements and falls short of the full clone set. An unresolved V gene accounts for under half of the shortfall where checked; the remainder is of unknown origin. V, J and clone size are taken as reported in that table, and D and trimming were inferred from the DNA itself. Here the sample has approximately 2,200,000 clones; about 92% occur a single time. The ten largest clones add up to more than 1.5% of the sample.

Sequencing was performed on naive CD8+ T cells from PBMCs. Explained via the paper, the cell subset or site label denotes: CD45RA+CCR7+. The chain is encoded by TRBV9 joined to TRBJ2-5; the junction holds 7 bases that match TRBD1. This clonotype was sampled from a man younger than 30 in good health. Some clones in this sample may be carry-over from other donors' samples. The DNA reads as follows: TGTGCCAGCAGCGTAGAGGGACAGAGGTCGGGGACCCAGTACTTC. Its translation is CASSVEGQRSGTQYF.